The present T cell receptor (beta chain) was sequenced within a study of T cell changes during pregnancy in multiple sclerosis. The protocol was immunoSEQ multiplex PCR, while the TCRdb copy is restricted to in-frame clones and leaves out a portion. The sample yields 50,000 to 75,000 clones, 91% seen once. The receptor was derived from a female donor in good health, enrolled as a control in a pregnancy study. Specimen: peripheral blood, collected after pregnancy.

The CDR3 nucleotides read TGCGCCAGCAGCCAAGATGACGGGACATACGAGATCAATCAGCCCCAGCATTTT. Its translation: CASSQDDGTYEINQPQHF. V is TRBV4-1 and J is TRBJ1-5; possible D gene TRBD1, 6 bases. V was cut by 0 bases and J by 3 bases, with 18 bases left in between. In germline, CDR1 is MGHRA, CDR2 YSYEKL. The CDR3 is 18 amino acids.